Listed below are T cell receptor beta chains from one sample, sequenced in a study of blood T cell repertoires in COVID-19. Using immunoSEQ multiplex PCR, the repertoire was profiled, and TCRdb retains in-frame clones only, with some absent. The sample holds 500,000 to 600,000 clones, around nine tenths seen once. Sequenced input: peripheral blood. The receptors stem from a woman between 50 and 59 years old with COVID-19, enrolled during active disease. Each CDR3 is given with its conserved first and last residue. Fields, in order: V gene, J gene, CDR3 length, D gene, clone size, CDR3 DNA, CDR3 protein. D genes are given only for firm matches. Only some rows state a clone size, as once, few, many or a class for expanded clones.

v_gene: TRBV15
j_gene: TRBJ2-3
len: 15
d_gene: TRBD2
abundance: NA
CDR3nt: TGTGCCACCAGCAGCCGAAATAGCGGGGGTGATACGCAGTATTTT
CDR3aa: CATSSRNSGGDTQYF

v_gene: TRBV21-1
j_gene: TRBJ2-1
len: 13
d_gene: NA
abundance: once
CDR3nt: TGTGCCAGCAGCAAAGACGGGGGATGGGGGCAGTTCTTC
CDR3aa: CASSKDGGWGQFF

v_gene: TRBV4-1
j_gene: TRBJ1-1
len: 14
d_gene: TRBD1
abundance: NA
CDR3nt: TGCGCCAGCAGCCGCCTAACAGGGGGAACTGAAGCTTTCTTT
CDR3aa: CASSRLTGGTEAFF

v_gene: TRBV19
j_gene: TRBJ2-2
len: 19
d_gene: NA
abundance: NA
CDR3nt: TGTGCCAGTGCTCAAGGGGGAGGGGGGCCCTTGTCAAACACCGGGGAGCTGTTTTTT
CDR3aa: CASAQGGGGPLSNTGELFF

v_gene: TRBV29-1
j_gene: TRBJ1-1
len: 19
d_gene: NA
abundance: NA
CDR3nt: TGCAGCGTTGAAGATGGTTCGGCGGCTAGAGGGTGGTTGGACACTGAAGCTTTCTTT
CDR3aa: CSVEDGSAARGWLDTEAFF

v_gene: TRBV5-5
j_gene: TRBJ2-2
len: 15
d_gene: TRBD2
abundance: NA
CDR3nt: TGTGCCAGCAGCTTGACTAGCGGAGCCACCGGGGAGCTGTTTTTT
CDR3aa: CASSLTSGATGELFF

v_gene: TRBV5-3
j_gene: TRBJ2-3
len: 17
d_gene: NA
abundance: NA
CDR3nt: TGTGCCAGAAGCTTGGCCTACTCCTCCTCTAGCACAGATACGCAGTATTTT
CDR3aa: CARSLAYSSSSTDTQYF

v_gene: TRBV6-5
j_gene: TRBJ2-1
len: 15
d_gene: TRBD1
abundance: NA
CDR3nt: TGTGCCAGCAGCCGGGGACAGTTAGCCTACAATGAGCAGTTCTTC
CDR3aa: CASSRGQLAYNEQFF

v_gene: TRBV7-2
j_gene: TRBJ2-7
len: 15
d_gene: NA
abundance: once
CDR3nt: TGTGCCAGCAGCTTAGCGGGGGGAGTTCCCAACGAGCAGTACTTC
CDR3aa: CASSLAGGVPNEQYF

v_gene: TRBV7-9
j_gene: TRBJ2-1
len: 11
d_gene: NA
abundance: few
CDR3nt: TGTGCCAGCACCAAAATAAATGAGCAGTTCTTC
CDR3aa: CASTKINEQFF

v_gene: TRBV6-5
j_gene: TRBJ2-3
len: 15
d_gene: TRBD2
abundance: NA
CDR3nt: TGTGCCAGCACCGGTGGTACTAGCGGGGGTAATACGCAGTATTTT
CDR3aa: CASTGGTSGGNTQYF

v_gene: TRBV6-2/TRBV6-3
j_gene: TRBJ2-7
len: 14
d_gene: NA
abundance: NA
CDR3nt: TGTGCCAGCAGTCAGGAGGCGAAGGGTTACGAGCAGTACTTC
CDR3aa: CASSQEAKGYEQYF

v_gene: TRBV12-5
j_gene: TRBJ2-5
len: 13
d_gene: NA
abundance: NA
CDR3nt: TGTGCTAGTGGTCGGTCGGGGCAAGAGACCCAGTACTTC
CDR3aa: CASGRSGQETQYF

v_gene: TRBV2
j_gene: TRBJ2-1
len: 15
d_gene: TRBD2
abundance: NA
CDR3nt: TGTGCCAGCAGTTGGAGCGGGGGGTCCGGGGATGAGCAGTTCTTC
CDR3aa: CASSWSGGSGDEQFF

v_gene: TRBV2
j_gene: TRBJ2-7
len: 12
d_gene: NA
abundance: few
CDR3nt: TGTGCCAGCAGTGTGACTCGTTACGAGCAGTACTTC
CDR3aa: CASSVTRYEQYF

v_gene: TRBV2
j_gene: TRBJ1-1
len: 14
d_gene: NA
abundance: NA
CDR3nt: TGTGCCAGCACAAGGAGGGGCACCAGCGCTGAAGCTTTCTTT
CDR3aa: CASTRRGTSAEAFF

v_gene: TRBV29-1
j_gene: TRBJ2-3
len: 14
d_gene: NA
abundance: NA
CDR3nt: TGCAGCGTTGCGGGGATACTTAGCACAGATACGCAGTATTTT
CDR3aa: CSVAGILSTDTQYF

v_gene: TRBV11-2
j_gene: TRBJ2-1
len: 13
d_gene: NA
abundance: NA
CDR3nt: TGTGCCAGCAGCTTAACGGCCTACAATGAGCAGTTCTTC
CDR3aa: CASSLTAYNEQFF

v_gene: TRBV11-2
j_gene: TRBJ1-1
len: 12
d_gene: NA
abundance: NA
CDR3nt: TGTGCCAGCAGCCCCACTGCCACTGAAGCTTTCTTT
CDR3aa: CASSPTATEAFF

v_gene: TRBV4-1
j_gene: TRBJ1-2
len: 15
d_gene: TRBD1
abundance: few
CDR3nt: TGCGCCAGCAGCCAAGGGGATCGACAGGGAGATGGCTACACCTTC
CDR3aa: CASSQGDRQGDGYTF

v_gene: TRBV3-1/TRBV3-2
j_gene: TRBJ2-3
len: 15
d_gene: NA
abundance: NA
CDR3nt: TGTGCCAGCAGCCAAACGCGGCTGAACACAGATACGCAGTATTTT
CDR3aa: CASSQTRLNTDTQYF

v_gene: TRBV24-1
j_gene: TRBJ2-1
len: 16
d_gene: NA
abundance: NA
CDR3nt: TGTGCCACCAGTGGGCGGCCGGGGACACCTAACAATGAGCAGTTCTTC
CDR3aa: CATSGRPGTPNNEQFF

v_gene: TRBV9
j_gene: TRBJ2-6
len: 18
d_gene: NA
abundance: NA
CDR3nt: TGTGCCAGCAGCGGCGAACCGGGACTCCGCCAGGGGGCCAACGTCCTGACTTTC
CDR3aa: CASSGEPGLRQGANVLTF

v_gene: TRBV3-1/TRBV3-2
j_gene: TRBJ1-3
len: 13
d_gene: NA
abundance: NA
CDR3nt: TGTGCCAGCAGCCAAGAAAGTCGAGGAACCATATATTTT
CDR3aa: CASSQESRGTIYF

v_gene: TRBV7-8
j_gene: TRBJ2-3
len: 16
d_gene: NA
abundance: NA
CDR3nt: TGTGCCAGCAGCTTAAATACCGGGGGATCCCGGGATACGCAGTATTTT
CDR3aa: CASSLNTGGSRDTQYF

v_gene: TRBV6-5
j_gene: TRBJ1-2
len: 14
d_gene: TRBD1
abundance: NA
CDR3nt: TGTGCCAGCAGCCGAATTGGACAGGCTGCTGGCTACACCTTC
CDR3aa: CASSRIGQAAGYTF

v_gene: TRBV7-6
j_gene: TRBJ1-3
len: 16
d_gene: NA
abundance: NA
CDR3nt: TGTGCCAGCAGCAATCCCGGACAAAACTCTGGAAACACCATATATTTT
CDR3aa: CASSNPGQNSGNTIYF

v_gene: TRBV2
j_gene: TRBJ1-2
len: 11
d_gene: NA
abundance: NA
CDR3nt: TGTGCCAGCAGAACAGACTATGGCTACACCTTC
CDR3aa: CASRTDYGYTF

v_gene: TRBV6-6
j_gene: TRBJ1-2
len: 14
d_gene: NA
abundance: once
CDR3nt: TGTGCCAGCAGCCTACAGGGTGGGGGCTATGGCTACACCTTC
CDR3aa: CASSLQGGGYGYTF

v_gene: TRBV4-1
j_gene: TRBJ1-2
len: 19
d_gene: TRBD1
abundance: NA
CDR3nt: TGCGCCAGCAGCCAAATTCCAGGACAGGCCGCAACCGTTAACTATGGCTACACCTTC
CDR3aa: CASSQIPGQAATVNYGYTF

v_gene: TRBV11-2
j_gene: TRBJ2-7
len: 16
d_gene: NA
abundance: NA
CDR3nt: TGTGCCAGCAGCTTAGTAGGGCAGGGAATCACCTACGAGCAGTACTTC
CDR3aa: CASSLVGQGITYEQYF

v_gene: TRBV2
j_gene: TRBJ2-1
len: 13
d_gene: NA
abundance: NA
CDR3nt: TGTGCCACACAGGACAGATTCTACAATGAGCAGTTCTTC
CDR3aa: CATQDRFYNEQFF

v_gene: TRBV29-1
j_gene: TRBJ2-1
len: 13
d_gene: TRBD2
abundance: NA
CDR3nt: TGCAGCGTTGAAAGGACTAGCGGGAATGAGCAGTTCTTC
CDR3aa: CSVERTSGNEQFF

v_gene: TRBV3-1/TRBV3-2
j_gene: TRBJ2-3
len: 15
d_gene: TRBD1
abundance: NA
CDR3nt: TGTGCCAGCAGAAATACAGGGGCCCTCACAGATACGCAGTATTTT
CDR3aa: CASRNTGALTDTQYF

v_gene: TRBV10-3
j_gene: TRBJ1-2
len: 15
d_gene: NA
abundance: NA
CDR3nt: TGTGCCATCAGTGTCAAAACAGGCCACGACGGGGGCTACACCTTC
CDR3aa: CAISVKTGHDGGYTF

v_gene: TRBV30
j_gene: TRBJ2-1
len: 15
d_gene: TRBD1
abundance: NA
CDR3nt: TGTGCCTGGAGCACCAACAGGGGGCCAAGAGATGAGCAGTTCTTC
CDR3aa: CAWSTNRGPRDEQFF

v_gene: TRBV5-6
j_gene: TRBJ2-2
len: 12
d_gene: NA
abundance: NA
CDR3nt: TGTGCCAGCAGCGGGGGACTCGGGGAGCTGTTTTTT
CDR3aa: CASSGGLGELFF

v_gene: TRBV5-6
j_gene: TRBJ1-1
len: 15
d_gene: TRBD1
abundance: once
CDR3nt: TGTGCCAGCAGCTTGAGAGGTGGACAGGGCGCTGAAGCTTTCTTT
CDR3aa: CASSLRGGQGAEAFF

v_gene: TRBV6-5
j_gene: TRBJ1-5
len: 14
d_gene: TRBD1
abundance: NA
CDR3nt: TGTGCCAGCAGTTACTTCACAGGGGGGCAGCCCCAGCATTTT
CDR3aa: CASSYFTGGQPQHF

v_gene: TRBV5-1
j_gene: TRBJ1-1
len: 14
d_gene: NA
abundance: once
CDR3nt: TGCGCCAGCAGCTTAGGGGGACTGAACACTGAAGCTTTCTTT
CDR3aa: CASSLGGLNTEAFF

v_gene: TRBV10-2
j_gene: TRBJ1-3
len: 15
d_gene: NA
abundance: NA
CDR3nt: TGCGCCAGCAGTGAGATGGGGGAGGCTGGAAACACCATATATTTT
CDR3aa: CASSEMGEAGNTIYF

v_gene: TRBV4-2
j_gene: TRBJ2-3
len: 17
d_gene: TRBD2
abundance: NA
CDR3nt: TGTGCCAGCAGCCAAGGGCCAAGGACTAGCGGGGATGATACGCAGTATTTT
CDR3aa: CASSQGPRTSGDDTQYF

v_gene: TRBV28
j_gene: TRBJ2-2
len: 16
d_gene: TRBD1
abundance: NA
CDR3nt: TGTGCCAGCTCGGGACAGGGGAGTTTGAACACCGGGGAGCTGTTTTTT
CDR3aa: CASSGQGSLNTGELFF

v_gene: TRBV5-5
j_gene: TRBJ2-3
len: 16
d_gene: TRBD2
abundance: NA
CDR3nt: TGTGCCAGCAGCTTGGTCCTAGCGGGGGGAGTAGATACGCAGTATTTT
CDR3aa: CASSLVLAGGVDTQYF